This entry features one TCR beta chain sequence. Its antigen is not identified. The TCR beta CDR3 regions underwent amplification using RNA transcripts as the source. An initial round of RT-PCR targeting the TCR CDR3 relied on the HTBI primer set. TCRdb processed the multiplex PCR reads anew with MiXCR; each CDR3 protein has one entry. The data hold 350,000 or so distinct CDR3 sequences, with about a sixth observed a single time. The data belong to a study of T cells in Graves' hyperthyroidism and ophthalmopathy. Study results and limitations: Most expanded thyroid clonotypes above 0.001 recurred in blood.

Exclusions: uncontrolled infection, other autoimmune disease, pregnancy, lactation. Clinical symptoms, serum thyroxine, TRAb, thyroid ultrasound and orbital computed tomography informed diagnoses. PBMCs stemmed from 8.5 to 10 ml fresh peripheral blood. The sequence was collected from a woman aged 25 to 39 with Graves' hyperthyroidism that later progressed to Graves' ophthalmopathy. Input material: blood.

The CDR3 DNA follows: TGTGCCAGCAGGGGACTAGCGGGTGACGGGGAGCTGTTTTTT. This sequence encodes CASRGLAGDGELFF. This chain links TRBV27 with TRBJ2-2; 12 bases are a match to TRBD2. The J segment lost 7 bases and the V segment lost 6 bases, leaving 3 bases of the junction unmatched. This CDR3 contains 14 residues. CDR1 MNHEY and CDR2 SMNVEV come from the germline V gene (reference sequence).